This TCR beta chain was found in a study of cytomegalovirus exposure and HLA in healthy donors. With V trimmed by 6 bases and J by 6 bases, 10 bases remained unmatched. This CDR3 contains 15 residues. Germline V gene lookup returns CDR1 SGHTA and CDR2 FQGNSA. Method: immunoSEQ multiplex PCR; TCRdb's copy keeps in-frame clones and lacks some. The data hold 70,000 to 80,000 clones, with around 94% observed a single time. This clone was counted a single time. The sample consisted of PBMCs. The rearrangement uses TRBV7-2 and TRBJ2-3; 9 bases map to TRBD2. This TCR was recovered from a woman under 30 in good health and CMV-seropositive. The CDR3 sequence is CASSRFGGREDTQYF. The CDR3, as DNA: TGTGCCAGCAGTCGATTTGGCGGGAGGGAGGATACGCAGTATTTT. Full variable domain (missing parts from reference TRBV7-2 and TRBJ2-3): GAGVSQSPSNKVTEKGKDVELRCDPISGHTALYWYRQSLGQGLEFLIYFQGNSAPDKSGLPSDRFSAERTGGSVSTLTIQRTQQEDSAVYLCASSRFGGREDTQYFGPGTRLTVL.